The source of this T cell receptor beta chain is a study of molecular identifiers for immune sequencing clone quantification. This clonotype came up many times. MiXCR, applied by TCRdb to the PCR reads, yields one record per CDR3 protein. Of 62,000 or so distinct CDR3 sequences listed, around 18% are singletons. The receptor was isolated from a human donor in good health. Some libraries in this study had Jurkat cell RNA spiked in. Sequences were obtained from naive CD8+ T cells from blood, with Jurkat cell RNA spiked in. Stated subset: FACS-sorted CD8+CD4-CCR7+CD45RA+ naive T cells.

The CDR3 loop is CASSLGLATDTQYF. CDR3 bases: TGTGCCAGCAGTTTGGGACTAGCGACAGATACGCAGTATTTT. The rearrangement uses TRBV27 and TRBJ2-3; 10 bases map to TRBD2. The CDR3 contains 14 residues. CDR1 is MNHEY and CDR2 is SMNVEV in the germline V gene (reference sequence). V trimming: 3 bases; J trimming: 3 bases; junction bases outside the gene matches: 0.